This entry lists 4 T cell receptor beta chains sequenced from one sample in a study of T cells in localized non-small cell lung cancer. Assay used: immunoSEQ multiplex PCR; TCRdb lists only in-frame clones, some missing. This sample has 1,500 or so clones, with 25% to 35% found just once. The sequenced sample was normal lung tissue next to the tumor, obtained before any cancer treatment. The receptors were gathered from a man aged 40-75 years with stage III squamous cell lung carcinoma.

V and J are TRBV10-1 and TRBJ2-3, with 9 bases lining up with TRBD2. Per germline, CDR1 WNHNN and CDR2 SYGVQD (reference sequence). CDR3 length: 15 amino acids. The V segment lost 4 bases and the J segment 2 bases; nucleotides outside the gene matches: 4. DNA of the CDR3: TGCGCCAGCAGTGGGCTAGCGGGGCCCACAGATACGCAGTATTTT. This encodes CASSGLAGPTDTQYF.

A few counts support this clone. The V and J genes are TRBV11-3 and TRBJ1-4; maybe TRBD1 (5 bases). CDR1 is SGHNT and CDR2 is YENEEA in the germline V gene. The CDR3 covers 14 residues. Trimming removed 5 bases from V and 8 bases from J, with 15 bases in between. The CDR3 loop reads CASSRGGREEKLFF. CDR3 sequence (DNA): TGTGCCAGCAGCCGCGGGGGACGGGAAGAAAAACTGTTTTTT.

J is TRBJ1-3 and V is TRBV14; the D is unclear. Germline CDR1 SGHDN, CDR2 FVKESK. CDR3 length: 15 amino acids. The V end was cut by 1 base, the J end by 4 bases, with 11 bases between. Here the CDR3 DNA reads TGTGCCAGCAGCCAAGGGACCTCGCCGGGAAACACCATATATTTT. As protein: CASSQGTSPGNTIYF.

The chain has TRBV10-3 and TRBJ1-5; D unclear. V was shortened by 0 bases and J by 4 bases, with 13 bases between the two germline ends. CDR1 is ENHRY, CDR2 SYGVKD, per germline. This CDR3 contains 16 residues. The CDR3 sequence: CAISESTSSSNQPQHF. CDR3 nucleotides: TGTGCCATCAGTGAGTCGACCAGCAGCAGTAATCAGCCCCAGCATTTT.